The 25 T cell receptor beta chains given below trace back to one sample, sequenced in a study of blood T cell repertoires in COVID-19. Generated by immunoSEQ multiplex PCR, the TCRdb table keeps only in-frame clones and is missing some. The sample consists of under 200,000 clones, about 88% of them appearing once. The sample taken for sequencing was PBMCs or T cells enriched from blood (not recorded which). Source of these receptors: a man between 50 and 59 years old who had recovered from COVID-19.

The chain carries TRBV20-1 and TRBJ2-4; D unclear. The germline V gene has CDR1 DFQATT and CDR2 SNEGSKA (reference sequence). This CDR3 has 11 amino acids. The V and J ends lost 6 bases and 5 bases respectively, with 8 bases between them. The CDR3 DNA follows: TGCAGTGCGTGGCCTGAAAACATTCAGTACTTC. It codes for CSAWPENIQYF.

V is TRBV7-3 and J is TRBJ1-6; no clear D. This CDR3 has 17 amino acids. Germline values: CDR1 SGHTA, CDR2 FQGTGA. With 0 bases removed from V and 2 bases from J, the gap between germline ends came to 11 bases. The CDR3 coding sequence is TGTGCCAGCAGCTTAACGGCTGGCAGCGCCTATAATTCACCCCTCCACTTT. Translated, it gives CASSLTAGSAYNSPLHF.

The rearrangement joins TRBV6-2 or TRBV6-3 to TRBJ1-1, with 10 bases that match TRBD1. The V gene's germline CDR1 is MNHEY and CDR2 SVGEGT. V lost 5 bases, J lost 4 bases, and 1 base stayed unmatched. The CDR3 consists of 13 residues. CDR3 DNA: TGTGCCAGCAGTAGGACAGGGGGCACTGAAGCTTTCTTT. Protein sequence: CASSRTGGTEAFF.

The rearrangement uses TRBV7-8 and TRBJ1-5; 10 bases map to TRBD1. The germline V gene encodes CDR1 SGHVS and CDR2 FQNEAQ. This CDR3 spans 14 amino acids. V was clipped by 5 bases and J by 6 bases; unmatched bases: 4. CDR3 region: CASSQDRGSQPQHF. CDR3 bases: TGTGCCAGCAGCCAGGACAGGGGGAGTCAGCCCCAGCATTTT.

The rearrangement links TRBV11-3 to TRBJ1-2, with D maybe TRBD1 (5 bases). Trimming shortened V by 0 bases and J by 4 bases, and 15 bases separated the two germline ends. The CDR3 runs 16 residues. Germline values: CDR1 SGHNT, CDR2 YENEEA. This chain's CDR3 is CASSLDGRQGGYGYTF. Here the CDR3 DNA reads TGTGCCAGCAGCTTAGACGGAAGGCAGGGTGGCTATGGCTACACCTTC.

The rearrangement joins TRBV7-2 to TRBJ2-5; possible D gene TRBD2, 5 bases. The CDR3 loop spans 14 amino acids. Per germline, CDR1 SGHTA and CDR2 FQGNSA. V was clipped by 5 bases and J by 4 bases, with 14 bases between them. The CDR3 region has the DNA TGTGCCAGCAGCACGGGATATCTCAGAGAGACCCAGTACTTC. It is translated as CASSTGYLRETQYF. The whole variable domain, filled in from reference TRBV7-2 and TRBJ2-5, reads GAGVSQSPSNKVTEKGKDVELRCDPISGHTALYWYRQSLGQGLEFLIYFQGNSAPDKSGLPSDRFSAERTGGSVSTLTIQRTQQEDSAVYLCASSTGYLRETQYFGPGTRLLVL.

CDR3 in DNA: TGTGCCAGCAGCTTGGGGGAGGGGTTAACTGAAGCTTTCTTT. Its protein is CASSLGEGLTEAFF. The rearrangement joins TRBV5-5 to TRBJ1-1; tentatively, D is TRBD1 (5 bases). Germline V gene data show CDR1 as SGHKS and CDR2 as YYEKEE (reference sequence). This CDR3 region has 14 residues. The V end lost 0 bases, the J end lost 5 bases, and 11 bases lay between the germline ends.

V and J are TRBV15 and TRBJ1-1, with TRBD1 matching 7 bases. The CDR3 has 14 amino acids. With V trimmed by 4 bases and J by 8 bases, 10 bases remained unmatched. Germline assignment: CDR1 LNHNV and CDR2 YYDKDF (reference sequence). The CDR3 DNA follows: TGTGCCACCAGCATTGCGAACAGGGGAAAAGAAGCTTTCTTT. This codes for CATSIANRGKEAFF. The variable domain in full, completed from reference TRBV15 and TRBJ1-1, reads DAMVIQNPRYQVTQFGKPVTLSCSQTLNHNVMYWYQQKSSQAPKLLFHYYDKDFNNEADTPDNFQSRRPNTSFCFLDIRSPGLGDTAMYLCATSIANRGKEAFFGQGTRLTVV.

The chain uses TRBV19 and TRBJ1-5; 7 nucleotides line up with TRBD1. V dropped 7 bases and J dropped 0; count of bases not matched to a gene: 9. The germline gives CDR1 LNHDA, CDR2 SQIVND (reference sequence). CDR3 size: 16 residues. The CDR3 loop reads CASTPTGRLSNQPQHF. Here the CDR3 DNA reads TGTGCCAGTACCCCGACAGGGAGGCTTAGCAATCAGCCCCAGCATTTT.

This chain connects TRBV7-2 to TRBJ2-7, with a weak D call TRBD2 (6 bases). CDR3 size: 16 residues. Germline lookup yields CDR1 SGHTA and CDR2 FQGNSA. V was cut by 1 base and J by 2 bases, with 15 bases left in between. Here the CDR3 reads CASSLVPSAGTYEQYF. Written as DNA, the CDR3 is TGTGCCAGCAGCTTAGTCCCTAGCGCGGGGACCTACGAGCAGTACTTC.

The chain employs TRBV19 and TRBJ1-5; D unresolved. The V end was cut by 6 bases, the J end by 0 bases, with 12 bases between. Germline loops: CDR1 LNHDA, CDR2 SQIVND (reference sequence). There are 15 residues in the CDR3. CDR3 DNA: TGTGCCAGTAGAATCGCAGTGTATAGCAATCAGCCCCAGCATTTT. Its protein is CASRIAVYSNQPQHF.

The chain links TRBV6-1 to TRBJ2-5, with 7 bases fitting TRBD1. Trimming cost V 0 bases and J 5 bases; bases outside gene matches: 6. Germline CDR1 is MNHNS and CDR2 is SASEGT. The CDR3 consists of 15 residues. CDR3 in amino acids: CASSEAGQKRETQYF. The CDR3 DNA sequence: TGTGCCAGCAGTGAAGCGGGACAGAAACGGGAGACCCAGTACTTC.

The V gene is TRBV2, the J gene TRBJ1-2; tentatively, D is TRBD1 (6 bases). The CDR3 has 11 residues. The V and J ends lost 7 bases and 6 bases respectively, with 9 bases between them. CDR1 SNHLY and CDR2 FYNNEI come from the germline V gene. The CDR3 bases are TGTGCCAGCATAGGGGGGGATGGCTACACCTTC. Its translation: CASIGGDGYTF.

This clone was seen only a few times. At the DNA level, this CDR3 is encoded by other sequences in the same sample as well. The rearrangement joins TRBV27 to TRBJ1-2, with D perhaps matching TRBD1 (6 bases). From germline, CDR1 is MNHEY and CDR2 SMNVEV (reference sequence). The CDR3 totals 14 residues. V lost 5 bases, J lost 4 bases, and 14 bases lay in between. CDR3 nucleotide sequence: TGTGCCAGCAGTGCCAACAGGGTGGGCTATGGCTACACCTTC. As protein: CASSANRVGYGYTF.

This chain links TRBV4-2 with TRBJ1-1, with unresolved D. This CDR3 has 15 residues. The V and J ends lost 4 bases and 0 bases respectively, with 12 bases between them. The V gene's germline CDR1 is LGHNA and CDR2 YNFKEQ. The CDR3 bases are TGTGCCAGCAGCCCCACGGGATCCATGAACACTGAAGCTTTCTTT. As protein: CASSPTGSMNTEAFF.

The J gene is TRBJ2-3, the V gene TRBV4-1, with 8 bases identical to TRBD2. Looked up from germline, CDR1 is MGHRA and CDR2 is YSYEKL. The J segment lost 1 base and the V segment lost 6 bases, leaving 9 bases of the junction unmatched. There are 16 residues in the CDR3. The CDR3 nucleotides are TGCGCCAGCAGTAACTCGGGGGGGCCCCGCACAGATACGCAGTATTTT. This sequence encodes CASSNSGGPRTDTQYF.

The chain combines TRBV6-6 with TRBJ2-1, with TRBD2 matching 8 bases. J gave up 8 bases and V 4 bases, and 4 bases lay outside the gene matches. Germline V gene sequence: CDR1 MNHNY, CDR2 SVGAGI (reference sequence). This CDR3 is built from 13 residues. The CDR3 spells CASSWRGVDEQFF. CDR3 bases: TGTGCCAGCAGTTGGCGGGGGGTCGATGAGCAGTTCTTC.

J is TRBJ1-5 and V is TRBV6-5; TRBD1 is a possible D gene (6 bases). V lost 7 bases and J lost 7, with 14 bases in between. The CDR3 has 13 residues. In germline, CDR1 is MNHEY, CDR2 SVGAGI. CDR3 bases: TGTGCCAGCACCGGGGGGGGCTCGCAGCCCCAGCATTTT. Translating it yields CASTGGGSQPQHF.

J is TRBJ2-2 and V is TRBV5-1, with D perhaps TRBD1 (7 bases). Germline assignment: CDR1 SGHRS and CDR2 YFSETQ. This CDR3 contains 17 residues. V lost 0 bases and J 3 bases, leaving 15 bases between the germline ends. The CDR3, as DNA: TGCGCCAGCAGCTTGGGACAGGGAGGTCGATACACCGGGGAGCTGTTTTTT. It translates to CASSLGQGGRYTGELFF.

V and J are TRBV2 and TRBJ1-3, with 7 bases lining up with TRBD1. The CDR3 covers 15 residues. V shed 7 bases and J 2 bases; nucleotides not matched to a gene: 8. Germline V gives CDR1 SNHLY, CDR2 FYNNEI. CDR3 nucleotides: TGTGCCAGCATTTCACAGGGGATGCCTGGAAACACCATATATTTT. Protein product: CASISQGMPGNTIYF.

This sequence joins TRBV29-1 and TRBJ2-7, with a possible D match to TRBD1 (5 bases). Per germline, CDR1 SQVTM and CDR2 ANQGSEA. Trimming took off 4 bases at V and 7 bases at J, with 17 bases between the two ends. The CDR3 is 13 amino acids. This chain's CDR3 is CSVVVRVGGEQYF. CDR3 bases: TGCAGCGTTGTAGTCAGGGTTGGTGGGGAGCAGTACTTC.

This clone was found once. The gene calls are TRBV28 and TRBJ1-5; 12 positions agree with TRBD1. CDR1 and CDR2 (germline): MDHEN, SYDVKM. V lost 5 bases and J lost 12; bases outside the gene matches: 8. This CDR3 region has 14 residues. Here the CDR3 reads CASSPGQGASNQHF. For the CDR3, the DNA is TGTGCCAGCAGTCCGGGACAGGGGGCCTCTAACCAGCATTTT.

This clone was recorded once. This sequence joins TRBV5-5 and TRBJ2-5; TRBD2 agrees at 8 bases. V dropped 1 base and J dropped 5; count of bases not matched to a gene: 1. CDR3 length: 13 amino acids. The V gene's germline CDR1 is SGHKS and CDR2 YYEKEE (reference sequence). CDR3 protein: CASSLSGGETQYF. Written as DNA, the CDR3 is TGTGCCAGCAGCTTGTCGGGGGGGGAGACCCAGTACTTC.

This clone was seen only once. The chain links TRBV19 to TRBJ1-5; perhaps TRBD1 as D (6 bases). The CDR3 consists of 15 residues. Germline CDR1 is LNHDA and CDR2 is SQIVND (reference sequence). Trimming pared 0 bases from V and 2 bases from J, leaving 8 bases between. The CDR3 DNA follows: TGTGCCAGTAGTATAGACAGGGGCCGCAATCAGCCCCAGCATTTT. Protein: CASSIDRGRNQPQHF.

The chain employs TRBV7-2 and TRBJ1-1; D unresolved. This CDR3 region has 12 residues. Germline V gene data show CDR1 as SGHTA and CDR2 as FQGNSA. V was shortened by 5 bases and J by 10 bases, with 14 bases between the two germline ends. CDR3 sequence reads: CASSHSRGGAFF. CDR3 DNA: TGTGCCAGCAGCCACAGCCGGGGTGGAGCTTTCTTT. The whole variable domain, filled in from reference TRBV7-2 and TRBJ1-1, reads GAGVSQSPSNKVTEKGKDVELRCDPISGHTALYWYRQSLGQGLEFLIYFQGNSAPDKSGLPSDRFSAERTGGSVSTLTIQRTQQEDSAVYLCASSHSRGGAFFGQGTRLTVV.